Following are 21 T cell receptor beta chains from one sample sequenced in a study of beta chain features in type 1 diabetes. As every portion of the isolated RNA was reverse transcribed, the sequencing read expressed TCRB transcripts. TCRdb's copy holds only in-frame clones and misses some; the assay was immunoSEQ multiplex PCR. This table holds under 450,000 clones, about 14% found once. Material for sequencing was naive CD4+ T cells from blood. These receptor sequences come from a man between 25 and 39 years old in good health.

This clone has more than one count but fewer than ten. V and J are TRBV30 and TRBJ1-5, with TRBD1 identical over 9 bases. Germline lookup yields CDR1 GTSNPN and CDR2 SVGIG (reference sequence). The V and J ends lost 2 bases and 1 base, in that order; junction bases with no gene match: 9. CDR3 length: 17 amino acids. CDR3 bases: TGTGCCTGGAGTTCTCACAGGACAGGGGCCAGCAATCAGCCCCAGCATTTT. It specifies CAWSSHRTGASNQPQHF. The full variable domain, completed using reference TRBV30 and TRBJ1-5, is SQTIHQWPATLVQPVGSPLSLECTVEGTSNPNLYWYRQAAGRGLQLLFYSVGIGQISSEVPQNLSASRPQDRQFILSSKKLLLSDSGFYLCAWSSHRTGASNQPQHFGDGTRLSIL.

For the CDR3, the DNA is TGCGCCAGCAGTCAAGCCCCGGGACTAGCCGTCGAGCAGTACGTC. This gives the protein CASSQAPGLAVEQYV. The V gene is TRBV23-1, the J gene TRBJ2-7; 9 nucleotides line up with TRBD2. TRBV23-1 is given ORF status, its function remaining uncertain. The CDR3 is made up of 15 amino acids. V trimming: 2 bases; J trimming: 6 bases; junction bases outside the gene matches: 8.

The chain joins TRBV7-3 to TRBJ2-2; 13 positions match TRBD2. The CDR3 is made up of 17 amino acids. V shed 0 bases, J shed 5 bases, and the junction held 3 bases outside the gene matches. Germline CDR1 and CDR2: SGHTA and FQGTGA. This CDR3 reads CASSLTGTSGNTGELFF. The CDR3 nucleotides are TGTGCCAGCAGCTTAACTGGGACTAGCGGGAATACCGGGGAGCTGTTTTTT.

This clone was observed a few times. This chain links TRBV5-1 with TRBJ1-6, with D maybe TRBD1 (5 bases). CDR1 SGHRS and CDR2 YFSETQ come from the germline V gene. The CDR3 extends over 13 amino acids. Trimming shortened V by 0 bases and J by 12 bases, and 10 bases separated the two germline ends. CDR3 loop: CASSLAGGIPLHF. DNA of the CDR3: TGCGCCAGCAGCTTGGCTGGGGGTATACCCCTCCACTTT.

The sample holds a few counts of this clone. The rearrangement uses TRBV25-1 and TRBJ1-2, with D perhaps TRBD1 (5 bases). Germline values: CDR1 MGHDK, CDR2 SYGVNS. Trimming cost V 5 bases and J 7 bases, with 8 bases left between them. There are 11 residues in the CDR3. The CDR3 sequence: CASSQGVGYTF. CDR3 coding DNA: TGTGCCAGCAGTCAAGGGGTTGGCTACACCTTC.

This clone turned up a few times. The chain carries TRBV14 and TRBJ2-2; D is perhaps TRBD2 (5 bases). Germline values: CDR1 SGHDN, CDR2 FVKESK. With 3 bases removed from V and 4 bases from J, the gap between germline ends came to 12 bases. The CDR3 covers 15 residues. The CDR3 here is CASSQMQTITGELFF. DNA of the CDR3: TGTGCCAGCAGCCAGATGCAGACTATCACCGGGGAGCTGTTTTTT.

V usage is TRBV30 and J usage is TRBJ1-5; the D is unclear. CDR1 GTSNPN and CDR2 SVGIG come from the germline V gene (reference sequence). The CDR3 consists of 13 residues. V shed 3 bases and J shed 7 bases, with 13 bases lying between them. The CDR3 reads CAWSGPRLQPQHF. CDR3 in DNA: TGTGCCTGGAGCGGGCCCCGGTTACAGCCCCAGCATTTT.

The V gene is TRBV7-8, the J gene TRBJ2-1; D might be TRBD2 (6 bases). The CDR3 runs 15 residues. The germline V gene encodes CDR1 SGHVS and CDR2 FQNEAQ. V lost 6 bases and J 6 bases, leaving 18 bases between the germline ends. The CDR3 DNA reads as TGTGCCAGCAGTTTGTCCGGGACTCCCGTCAATGAGCAGTTCTTC. Its protein product is CASSLSGTPVNEQFF.

With respect to this clone: Distinct nucleotide sequences in the sample also encode this CDR3. This chain joins TRBV7-9 and TRBJ2-3; no definite D call. Trimming shortened V by 4 bases and J by 5 bases, and 4 bases separated the two germline ends. CDR1 SEHNR and CDR2 FQNEAQ come from the germline V gene (reference sequence). The CDR3 has 11 amino acids. The CDR3 spells CASSSVDTQYF. The DNA of the CDR3 is TGTGCCAGCAGCTCCGTAGATACGCAGTATTTT.

This clone has just a few counts. V is TRBV7-2 and J is TRBJ2-4, with D tentatively TRBD2 (6 bases). This CDR3 is 15 amino acids long. Germline CDR1 is SGHTA and CDR2 is FQGNSA. Trimming removed 2 bases at V and 8 bases at J, with 16 bases between. CDR3 in DNA: TGTGCCAGCAGCTTAACGAAGGGACTCCCGCACATTCAGTACTTC. Its translation is CASSLTKGLPHIQYF.

This clone was recorded a few times. The rearrangement joins TRBV7-7 to TRBJ2-7; TRBD1 aligns across 10 bases. The germline V gene has CDR1 SSHAT and CDR2 FNYEAQ (reference sequence). V lost 5 bases and J lost 5; bases outside the gene matches: 12. The CDR3 totals 16 residues. In DNA form, the CDR3 reads TGTGCCAGCAGCGCTAAGCCGGGACAGGGGAGGGACGAGCAGTACTTC. This sequence encodes CASSAKPGQGRDEQYF.

This clone was counted a few times. The chain recombines TRBV10-3 with TRBJ2-1; TRBD2 is a possible D gene (6 bases). V was cut by 6 bases and J by 5 bases, with 11 bases left in between. This CDR3 contains 13 residues. Germline loops: CDR1 ENHRY, CDR2 SYGVKD. The CDR3 region has the DNA TGTGCCATCAGGGGGACTGGAGACAATGAGCAGTTCTTC. This translates into CAIRGTGDNEQFF.

The sample holds a few counts of this clone. The chain is built from TRBV29-1 and TRBJ1-1; D remains ambiguous. V was clipped by 4 bases and J by 1 base, with 7 bases between them. From germline, CDR1 is SQVTM and CDR2 ANQGSEA. The CDR3 contains 12 residues. Here the CDR3 reads CSVAGQNTEAFF. Written as DNA, the CDR3 is TGCAGCGTTGCCGGGCAGAACACTGAAGCTTTCTTT.

This clone occurred a few times. J is TRBJ2-1 and V is TRBV6-5; TRBD2 might be the D (6 bases). V dropped 4 bases and J dropped 13 bases, with 23 bases sitting between them. Germline assignment: CDR1 MNHEY and CDR2 SVGAGI. This CDR3 has 15 residues. DNA of the CDR3: TGTGCCAGCAGTTGGGGGAAATCCGTGGGGGGAATACAGTTCTTC. Its translation is CASSWGKSVGGIQFF.

This clone has a handful of counts. The chain employs TRBV14 and TRBJ2-1; the D is unclear. The CDR3 is 12 residues long. CDR1 SGHDN and CDR2 FVKESK come from the germline V gene. The V end was cut by 4 bases, the J end by 3 bases, with 4 bases between. CDR3 sequence (DNA): TGTGCCAGCAGCCTTGACTACAATGAGCAGTTCTTC. It specifies CASSLDYNEQFF. The entire variable domain, with the rest obtained from reference TRBV14 and TRBJ2-1, is as follows: EAGVTQFPSHSVIEKGQTVTLRCDPISGHDNLYWYRRVMGKEIKFLLHFVKESKQDESGMPNNRFLAERTGGTYSTLKVQPAELEDSGVYFCASSLDYNEQFFGPGTRLTVL.

The CDR3 region is CASSLFPYGYTF. The CDR3 DNA is TGTGCCAGCAGTTTATTCCCCTATGGCTACACCTTC. The rearrangement joins TRBV28 to TRBJ1-2; D uncertain. This CDR3 contains 12 residues. Trimming shortened V by 1 base and J by 4 bases, and 4 bases separated the two germline ends. The germline gives CDR1 MDHEN, CDR2 SYDVKM.

This clone was observed a handful of times. This chain joins TRBV15 and TRBJ2-1; unclear D gene. Deletions cut 1 base from V and 11 bases from J, with 12 bases between. This CDR3 region has 13 residues. Germline CDR1 is LNHNV and CDR2 is YYDKDF (reference sequence). The chain's CDR3 is CATSRVNDGQQFF. CDR3 coding DNA: TGTGCCACCAGCAGAGTTAACGACGGACAGCAGTTCTTC.

Written as DNA, the CDR3 is TGTGCCTGGAGGGGGGGACAGAACACTGAAGCTTTCTTT. It specifies CAWRGGQNTEAFF. The V call is TRBV30, the J call TRBJ1-1; tentatively, D is TRBD1 (6 bases). Germline values: CDR1 GTSNPN, CDR2 SVGIG (reference sequence). The CDR3 spans 13 residues. V was shortened by 3 bases and J by 1 base, with 9 bases between the two germline ends.

V gene TRBV7-2 combines with J gene TRBJ2-3; D not certain. Germline V CDR1 and CDR2: SGHTA, FQGNSA. This CDR3 is built from 15 residues. V was cut by 5 bases and J by 2 bases, with 14 bases left in between. The CDR3 DNA reads TGTGCCAGCAGCCTCCCGGCAGCGAACACAGATACGCAGTATTTT. It yields the protein CASSLPAANTDTQYF.

The chain carries TRBV14 and TRBJ1-2, with D hard to call. The CDR3 loop spans 13 amino acids. CDR1 and CDR2 from the germline V gene are SGHDN and FVKESK. The ends were cut back, 5 bases at V and 5 bases at J, with 12 bases in the middle. The DNA for the CDR3 is TGTGCCAGCAGCTCCGGGAGGTCATATGGCTACACCTTC. Its translation: CASSSGRSYGYTF.

This clone was observed a handful of times. The J gene is TRBJ2-7, the V gene TRBV27; the D gene is possibly TRBD1 (5 bases). CDR1 is MNHEY and CDR2 is SMNVEV in the germline V gene (reference sequence). The V end lost 6 bases, the J end lost 2 bases, and 11 bases lay between the germline ends. This CDR3 contains 13 residues. CDR3 amino acids: CASSPGFAYEQYV. The CDR3 region has the DNA TGTGCCAGCAGCCCAGGGTTCGCCTACGAGCAGTACGTC.